The clone carrying this TCR beta chain appeared many times. Its antigen remains unknown. Researchers tagged individual cDNA molecules with unique molecular identifiers. MiXCR, run by TCRdb on the 5' RACE reads, gives a single entry per CDR3 protein. The data hold just under 65,000 distinct CDR3 sequences, with roughly 14% observed a single time. The source of the sample is a study of early T cells in non-severe SARS-CoV-2 infection. Study information: Bulk RNA isolated from unsorted whole blood underwent sequencing; chains were not paired.

CDR3 length: 15 residues. The V gene end was trimmed by 2 bases and the J gene end by 6 bases; junction bases not matched to a gene: 7. Per the germline V gene, CDR1 is SGHAT and CDR2 is FQDESV (reference sequence). Regarding the study as a whole: VDJdb matching favored anti-spike CD8 responses, missing private and CD4 specificities.

The chain carries TRBV11-1 and TRBJ2-1; 7 nucleotides match TRBD1. Sequenced sample: whole blood. This TCR was recovered from an adult who was a healthcare worker with PCR-confirmed SARS-CoV-2 infection or an uninfected control (not recorded which). The CDR3 reads CASSLLTGVVNEQFF. In DNA, the CDR3 is TGTGCCAGCAGCTTACTAACAGGGGTGGTCAATGAGCAGTTCTTC.